These 9 T cell receptor beta chains came from one sample sequenced in a study of shared clonotypes between healthy human individuals (dated by TCRdb to 2019 to 2021). Libraries came from the immunoSEQ multiplex PCR assay. Drawn from immuneACCESS, this table holds only the in-frame rearrangements with V and J called that TCRdb kept. Clones are partly lost; checked studies trace under half to an unresolved V gene and leave the rest unexplained. The sample contains 2 million to 3 million clones, 90% to 95% of them found a single time. The ten largest clonotypes hold roughly 0.39% of the sample. Sequenced sample: naive CD4+ T cells from PBMCs. According to the study, the label for this sample's cell subset or site signals: CD45RA+ positively selected. These receptors all stem from a man aged 18 to 30 in good health. Some clones in this sample may be carry-over from other donors' samples.

The J gene is TRBJ2-4, the V gene TRBV6-1; D may be TRBD1 (6 bases). The CDR3 runs to 15 residues. Between the trimmed V and J ends, which lost 2 bases and 0 bases, there was a span of 8 bases. Per the germline V gene, CDR1 is MNHNS and CDR2 is SASEGT. For the CDR3, the DNA is TGTGCCAGCAGTGAACGAGGGGGAGCCAAAAACATTCAGTACTTC. It codes for CASSERGGAKNIQYF.

Worth noting for this clone: Other DNA sequences in the sample encode the same CDR3. In DNA form, the CDR3 reads TGTGCCAGCAGTTACGGCAGGGGTGATCAGCCCCAGCATTTT. Translated: CASSYGRGDQPQHF. This chain links TRBV6-5 with TRBJ1-5; TRBD1 is a possible D gene (6 bases). Trimming left V 2 bases short and J 5 bases short, with 10 bases between. The CDR3 runs to 14 residues. CDR1 is MNHEY and CDR2 is SVGAGI in the germline V gene.

The CDR3 coding sequence is TGTGCCAGCAGTGGGGACTGGGGCGGTCCTACCTACGAGCAGTACTTC. Protein: CASSGDWGGPTYEQYF. The chain joins TRBV5-5 to TRBJ2-7; a weak D match, TRBD2 (6 bases). This CDR3 is 16 amino acids long. Per the germline V gene, CDR1 is SGHKS and CDR2 is YYEKEE (reference sequence). The V and J ends lost 5 bases and 2 bases respectively, with 20 bases between them.

The rearrangement links TRBV28 to TRBJ1-5, with 12 bases matching TRBD1. The V and J ends lost 6 bases and 0 bases, in that order; junction bases with no gene match: 12. Germline-derived CDR1 and CDR2 are MDHEN and SYDVKM. The CDR3 is 19 residues long. CDR3 in amino acids: CASRGQGQGADYSNQPQHF. In DNA form, the CDR3 reads TGTGCCAGCAGGGGCCAGGGACAGGGGGCCGATTATAGCAATCAGCCCCAGCATTTT.

The V call is TRBV7-2, the J call TRBJ1-5, with D maybe TRBD1 (5 bases). Germline V gene data show CDR1 as SGHTA and CDR2 as FQGNSA. The CDR3 loop spans 16 amino acids. With 2 bases removed from V and 5 bases from J, the gap between germline ends came to 16 bases. The CDR3 protein is CASSLKGSLLHQPQHF. CDR3 coding DNA: TGTGCCAGCAGCTTAAAGGGGTCACTTCTGCATCAGCCCCAGCATTTT.

The CDR3 bases are TGTGCCAGCAGCAAGGTAATAGGGCCAACTAATGAAAAACTGTTTTTT. Protein product: CASSKVIGPTNEKLFF. The chain joins TRBV21-1 to TRBJ1-4. TRBV21-1 is described as a pseudogene. The CDR3 has 16 residues.

The chain couples TRBV6-5 to TRBJ2-3; no clear D. Germline CDR1 is MNHEY and CDR2 is SVGAGI. The CDR3 has 12 residues. The ends were cut back, 6 bases at V and 4 bases at J, with 8 bases in the middle. The CDR3 region is CASSQRADTQYF. The CDR3 DNA is TGTGCCAGCAGCCAACGGGCAGATACGCAGTATTTT.

DNA for the CDR3: TGCGCCAGCAGCCAGGGACGACAGGGGAGGGTCGGTGAAAAACTGTTTTTT. Translated, it gives CASSQGRQGRVGEKLFF. V usage is TRBV4-1 and J usage is TRBJ1-4; 8 bases align to TRBD1. The CDR3 sequence is 17 residues long. V was clipped by 3 bases and J by 7 bases; unmatched bases: 13. CDR1 is MGHRA, CDR2 YSYEKL, per germline.

The rearrangement joins TRBV7-8 to TRBJ2-7; TRBD2 might be the D (5 bases). The V end lost 2 bases, the J end lost 2 bases, and 7 bases lay between the germline ends. CDR3 size: 13 residues. Germline values: CDR1 SGHVS, CDR2 FQNEAQ. The CDR3 nucleotides read TGTGCCAGCAGCTTAATCGGGGCCTACGAGCAGTACTTC. This sequence encodes CASSLIGAYEQYF. Supplemented by reference TRBV7-8 and TRBJ2-7, the full variable domain reads GAGVSQSPRYKVAKRGQDVALRCDPISGHVSLFWYQQALGQGPEFLTYFQNEAQLDKSGLPSDRFFAERPEGSVSTLKIQRTQQEDSAVYLCASSLIGAYEQYFGPGTRLTVT.